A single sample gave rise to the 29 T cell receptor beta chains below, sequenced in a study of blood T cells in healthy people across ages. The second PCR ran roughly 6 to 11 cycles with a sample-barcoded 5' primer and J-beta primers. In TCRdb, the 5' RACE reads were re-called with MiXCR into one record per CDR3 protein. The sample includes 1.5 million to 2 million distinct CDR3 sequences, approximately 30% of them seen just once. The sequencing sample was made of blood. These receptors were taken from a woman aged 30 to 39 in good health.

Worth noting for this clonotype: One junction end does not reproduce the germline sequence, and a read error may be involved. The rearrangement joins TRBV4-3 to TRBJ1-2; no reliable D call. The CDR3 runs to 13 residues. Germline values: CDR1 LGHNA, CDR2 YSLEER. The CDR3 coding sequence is TGCGCCGGCAGCCACGATCGACGGCATGGCTACACCTTC. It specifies CAGSHDRRHGYTF.

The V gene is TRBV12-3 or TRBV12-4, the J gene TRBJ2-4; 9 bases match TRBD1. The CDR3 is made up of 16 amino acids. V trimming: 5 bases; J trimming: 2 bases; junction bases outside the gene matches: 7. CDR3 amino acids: CASSPQGAGTKNIQYF. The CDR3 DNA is TGTGCCAGCAGTCCACAGGGGGCCGGAACCAAAAACATTCAGTACTTC.

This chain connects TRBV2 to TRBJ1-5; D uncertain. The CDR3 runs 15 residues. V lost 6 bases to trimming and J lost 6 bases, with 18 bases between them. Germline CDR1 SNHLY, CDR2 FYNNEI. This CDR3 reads CASRLSVVLSQPQHF. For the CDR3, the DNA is TGTGCCAGCAGGCTGTCTGTGGTTCTGAGTCAGCCCCAGCATTTT.

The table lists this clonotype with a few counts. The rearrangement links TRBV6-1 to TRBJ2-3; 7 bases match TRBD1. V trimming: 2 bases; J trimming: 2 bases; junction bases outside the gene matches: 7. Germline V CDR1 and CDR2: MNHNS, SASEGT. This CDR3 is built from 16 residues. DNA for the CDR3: TGTGCCAGCAGTGAACAAGGGGGCAGCCTCACAGATACGCAGTATTTT. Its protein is CASSEQGGSLTDTQYF.

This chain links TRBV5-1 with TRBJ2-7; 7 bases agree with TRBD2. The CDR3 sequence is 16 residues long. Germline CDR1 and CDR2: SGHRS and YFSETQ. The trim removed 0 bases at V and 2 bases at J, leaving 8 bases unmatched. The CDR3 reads CASSLVTGGNPYEQYF. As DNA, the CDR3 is TGCGCCAGCAGCTTGGTAACGGGGGGTAATCCCTACGAGCAGTACTTC.

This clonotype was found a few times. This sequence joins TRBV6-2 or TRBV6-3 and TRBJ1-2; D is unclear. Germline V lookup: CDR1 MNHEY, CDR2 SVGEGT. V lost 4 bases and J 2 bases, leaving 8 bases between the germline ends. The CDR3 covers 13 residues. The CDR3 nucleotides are TGTGCCAGCAGTTGGACCCCAAACTATGGCTACACCTTC. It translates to CASSWTPNYGYTF.

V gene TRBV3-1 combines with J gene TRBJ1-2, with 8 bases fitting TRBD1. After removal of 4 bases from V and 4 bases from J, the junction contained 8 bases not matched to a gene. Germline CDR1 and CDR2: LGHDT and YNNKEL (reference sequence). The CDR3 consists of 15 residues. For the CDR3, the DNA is TGTGCCAGCAGCCCCTCGGACAGGGCGAGCTATGGCTACACCTTC. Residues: CASSPSDRASYGYTF. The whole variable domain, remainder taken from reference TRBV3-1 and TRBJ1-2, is DTAVSQTPKYLVTQMGNDKSIKCEQNLGHDTMYWYKQDSKKFLKIMFSYNNKELIINETVPNRFSPKSPDKAHLNLHINSLELGDSAVYFCASSPSDRASYGYTFGSGTRLTVV.

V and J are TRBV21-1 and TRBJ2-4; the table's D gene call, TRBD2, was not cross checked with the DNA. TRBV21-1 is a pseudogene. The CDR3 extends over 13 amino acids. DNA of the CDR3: TGTGCCAGCAACAGGGGCAGGAGGGACATTCAGTACTTC. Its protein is CASNRGRRDIQYF.

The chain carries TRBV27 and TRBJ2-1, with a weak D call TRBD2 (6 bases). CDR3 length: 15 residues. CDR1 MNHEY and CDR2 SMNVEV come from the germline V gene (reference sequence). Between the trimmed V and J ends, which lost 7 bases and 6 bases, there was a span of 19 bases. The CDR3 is CASKSVFSGPNEQFF. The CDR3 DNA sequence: TGTGCCAGCAAGTCGGTGTTTAGCGGCCCCAATGAGCAGTTCTTC.

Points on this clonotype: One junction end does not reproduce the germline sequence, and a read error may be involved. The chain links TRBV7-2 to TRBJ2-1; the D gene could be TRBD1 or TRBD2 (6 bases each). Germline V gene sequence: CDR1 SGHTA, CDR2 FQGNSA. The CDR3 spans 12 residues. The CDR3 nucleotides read TGCGCCAGCAGCTTAATGGGGGGCGAGCAGTTCTTC. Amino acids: CASSLMGGEQFF.

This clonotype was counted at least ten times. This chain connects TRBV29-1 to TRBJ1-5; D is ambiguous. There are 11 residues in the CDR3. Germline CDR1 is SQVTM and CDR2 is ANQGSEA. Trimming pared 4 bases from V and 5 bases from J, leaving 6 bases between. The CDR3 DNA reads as TGCAGCGTTGGGGAAGATCAGCCCCAGCATTTT. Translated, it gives CSVGEDQPQHF.

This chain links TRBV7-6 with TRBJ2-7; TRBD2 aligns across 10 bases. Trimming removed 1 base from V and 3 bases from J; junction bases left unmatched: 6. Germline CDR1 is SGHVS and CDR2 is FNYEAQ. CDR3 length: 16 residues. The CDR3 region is CASSLGVAGGLYEQYF. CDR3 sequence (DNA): TGTGCCAGCAGCTTAGGGGTAGCGGGGGGCCTCTACGAGCAGTACTTC.

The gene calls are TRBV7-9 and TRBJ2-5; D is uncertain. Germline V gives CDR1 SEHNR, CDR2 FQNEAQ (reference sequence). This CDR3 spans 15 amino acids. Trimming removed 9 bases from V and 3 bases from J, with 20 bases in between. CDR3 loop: CASSPSSRTKETQYF. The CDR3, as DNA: TGTGCCAGTAGCCCCAGCTCCCGGACCAAAGAGACCCAGTACTTC.

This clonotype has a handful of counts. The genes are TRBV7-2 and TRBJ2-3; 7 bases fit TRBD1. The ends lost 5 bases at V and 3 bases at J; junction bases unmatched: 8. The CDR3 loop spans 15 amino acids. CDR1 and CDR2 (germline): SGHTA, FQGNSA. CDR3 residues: CASSPDRVWTDTQYF. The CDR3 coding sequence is TGTGCCAGCAGCCCAGACAGGGTCTGGACAGATACGCAGTATTTT.

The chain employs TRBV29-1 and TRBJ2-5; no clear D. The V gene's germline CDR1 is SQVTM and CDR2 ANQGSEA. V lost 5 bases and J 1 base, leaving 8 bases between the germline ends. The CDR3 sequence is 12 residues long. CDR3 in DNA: TGCAGCGTTAATCAGTTCCAAGAGACCCAGTACTTC. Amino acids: CSVNQFQETQYF.

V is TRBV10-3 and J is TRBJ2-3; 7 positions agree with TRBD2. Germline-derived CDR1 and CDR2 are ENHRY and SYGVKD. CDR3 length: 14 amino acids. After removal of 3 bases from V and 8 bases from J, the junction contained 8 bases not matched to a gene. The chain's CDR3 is CAISDSLAARTQYF. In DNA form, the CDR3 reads TGTGCCATCAGTGACAGTCTAGCGGCCCGTACGCAGTATTTT.

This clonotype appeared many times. CDR3 nucleotide sequence: TGTGCCAGCAGTTTGCGGGGAGCTGGGGCCAACGTCCTGACTTTC. It is translated as CASSLRGAGANVLTF. V usage is TRBV12-3 or TRBV12-4 and J usage is TRBJ2-6, with a weak D call TRBD2 (6 bases). The CDR3 consists of 15 residues. Trimming shortened V by 3 bases and J by 2 bases, and 8 bases separated the two germline ends.

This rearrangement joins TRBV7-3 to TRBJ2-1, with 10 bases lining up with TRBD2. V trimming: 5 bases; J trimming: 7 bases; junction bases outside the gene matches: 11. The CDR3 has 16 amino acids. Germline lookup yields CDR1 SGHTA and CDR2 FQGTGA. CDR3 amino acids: CASSLQTKRGGNEQFF. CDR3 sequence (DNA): TGTGCCAGCAGCCTACAGACTAAGCGGGGGGGGAATGAGCAGTTCTTC. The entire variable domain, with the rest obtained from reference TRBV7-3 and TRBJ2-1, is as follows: GAGVSQTPSNKVTEKGKYVELRCDPISGHTALYWYRQSLGQGPEFLIYFQGTGAADDSGLPNDRFFAVRPEGSVSTLKIQRTERGDSAVYLCASSLQTKRGGNEQFFGPGTRLTVL.

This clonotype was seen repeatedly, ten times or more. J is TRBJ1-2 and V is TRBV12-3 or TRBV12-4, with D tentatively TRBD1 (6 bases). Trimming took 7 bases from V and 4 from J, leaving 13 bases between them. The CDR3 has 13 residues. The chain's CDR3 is CASNQDRSYGYTF. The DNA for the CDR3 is TGTGCCAGCAACCAGGACAGATCCTATGGCTACACCTTC.

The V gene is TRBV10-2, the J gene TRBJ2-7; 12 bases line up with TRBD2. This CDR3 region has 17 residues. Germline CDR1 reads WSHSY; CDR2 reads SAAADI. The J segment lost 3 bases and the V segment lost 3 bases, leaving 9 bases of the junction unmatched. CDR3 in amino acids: CASSDRLAGDRGYEQYF. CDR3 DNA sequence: TGCGCCAGCAGTGATCGACTAGCGGGGGACCGGGGCTACGAGCAGTACTTC.

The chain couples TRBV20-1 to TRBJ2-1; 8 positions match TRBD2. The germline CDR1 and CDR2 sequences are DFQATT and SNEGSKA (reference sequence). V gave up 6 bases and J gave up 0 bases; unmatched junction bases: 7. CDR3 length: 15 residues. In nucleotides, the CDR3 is TGCAGTGCCATAGCGGGACACAGCTCCTACAATGAGCAGTTCTTC. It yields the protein CSAIAGHSSYNEQFF.

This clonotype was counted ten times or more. Here the CDR3 reads CAISESTSYEQYF. The CDR3 DNA sequence: TGTGCCATCAGTGAGTCAACGTCTTACGAGCAGTACTTC. The chain uses TRBV10-3 and TRBJ2-7; D is unclear. V shed 0 bases and J shed 4 bases, with 7 bases lying between them. This CDR3 has 13 residues. Per the germline V gene, CDR1 is ENHRY and CDR2 is SYGVKD.

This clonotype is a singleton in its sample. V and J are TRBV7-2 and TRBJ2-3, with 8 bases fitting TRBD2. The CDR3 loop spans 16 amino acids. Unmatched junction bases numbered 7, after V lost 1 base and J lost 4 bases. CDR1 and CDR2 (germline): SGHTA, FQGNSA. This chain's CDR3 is CASSLDASGGSDTQYF. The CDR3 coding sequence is TGTGCCAGCAGCTTAGATGCGAGCGGGGGATCAGATACGCAGTATTTT.

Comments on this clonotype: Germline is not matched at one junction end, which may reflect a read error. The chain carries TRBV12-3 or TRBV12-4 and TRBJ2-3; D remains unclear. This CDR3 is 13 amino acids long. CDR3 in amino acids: CASTSRRTDMQYF. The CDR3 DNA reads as TGTGCCAGCACCTCCCGGAGAACAGATATGCAGTATTTT.

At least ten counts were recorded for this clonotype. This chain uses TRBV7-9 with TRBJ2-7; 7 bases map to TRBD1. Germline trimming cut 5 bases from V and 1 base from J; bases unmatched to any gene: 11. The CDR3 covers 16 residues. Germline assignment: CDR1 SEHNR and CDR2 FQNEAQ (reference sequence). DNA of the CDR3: TGTGCCAGCAGCGTACTCAGGGACAGTCCTTCCTACGAGCAGTACTTC. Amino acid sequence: CASSVLRDSPSYEQYF.

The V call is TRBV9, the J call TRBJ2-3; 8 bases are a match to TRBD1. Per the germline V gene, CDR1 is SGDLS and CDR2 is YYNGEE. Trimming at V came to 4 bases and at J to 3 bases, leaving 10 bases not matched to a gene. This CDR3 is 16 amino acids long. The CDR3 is CASSPRGQGATDTQYF. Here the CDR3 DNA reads TGTGCCAGCAGCCCGAGGGGGCAGGGGGCAACAGATACGCAGTATTTT.

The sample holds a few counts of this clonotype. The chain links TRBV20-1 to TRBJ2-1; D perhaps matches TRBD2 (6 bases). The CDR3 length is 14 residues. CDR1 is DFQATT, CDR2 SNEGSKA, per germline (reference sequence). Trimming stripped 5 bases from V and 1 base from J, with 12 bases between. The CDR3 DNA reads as TGCAGTGCTGGGGACTGGGCGTCCTACAATGAGCAGTTCTTC. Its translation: CSAGDWASYNEQFF.

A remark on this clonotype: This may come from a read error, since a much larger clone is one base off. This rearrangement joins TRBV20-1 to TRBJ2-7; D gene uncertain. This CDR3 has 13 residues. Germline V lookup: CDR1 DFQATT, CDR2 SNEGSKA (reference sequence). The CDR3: CGARKVLPYEQYF. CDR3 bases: TGCGGTGCTAGAAAGGTTCTACCCTACGAGCAGTACTTC.

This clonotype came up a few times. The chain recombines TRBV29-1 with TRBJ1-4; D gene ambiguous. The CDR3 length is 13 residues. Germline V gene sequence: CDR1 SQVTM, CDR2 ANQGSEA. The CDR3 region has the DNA TGCAGTGGGAGACGGGGAACTAATGAAAAACTGTTTTTT. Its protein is CSGRRGTNEKLFF.